The rows below give T cell receptor beta chains drawn from one sample of a study of shared clonotypes between healthy human individuals. Method: immunoSEQ multiplex PCR; TCRdb's copy keeps in-frame clones and lacks some. The data show some 680,000 clones, 73% seen once. Material for sequencing was memory CD4+ T cells sorted from blood. The receptors were sampled from a woman between 25 and 40 years old in good health. Each CDR3 is given with its conserved first and last residue. The D gene is left open where the match is weak. Some rows have no size entry. The others give once, few or many, or a class for an expanded clone.

j_gene,d_gene,v_gene,abundance,CDR3nt,CDR3aa
TRBJ1-4,TRBD1,TRBV7-2,-,TGTGCCAGCAGCTTTGGACAGGGACATAATGAAAAACTGTTTTTT,CASSFGQGHNEKLFF
TRBJ1-2,TRBD1,TRBV15,-,TGTGCCACCAGCGCCCAGGACAGGCTGAACTATGGCTACACCTTC,CATSAQDRLNYGYTF
TRBJ1-5,-,TRBV20-1,-,TGCAGTGCTAGACTCGGCCGGGCCCAGCATTTT,CSARLGRAQHF
TRBJ2-5,-,TRBV5-4,-,TGTGCCAGCAGCTTGGTGGACCACCAAGAGACCCAGTACTTC,CASSLVDHQETQYF
TRBJ1-1,-,TRBV19,-,TGTGCCAGTAGTAAGGGGGGTTGGGGAGAGCTGAACACTGAAGCTTTCTTT,CASSKGGWGELNTEAFF
TRBJ2-1,TRBD1,TRBV6-6,-,TGTGCCACCCTAGACAGGGCATCCTACAATGAGCAGTTCTTC,CATLDRASYNEQFF
TRBJ2-1,-,TRBV30,once,TGTGCCTGGAGTGTGGATTTGGGGTATGGTGAGCAGTTCTTC,CAWSVDLGYGEQFF
TRBJ1-1,-,TRBV10-2,few,TGCGCCAGCAGTCTGGAGTTGTACACTGAAGCTTTCTTT,CASSLELYTEAFF
TRBJ2-2,-,TRBV28,-,TGTGCCAGCAGTTTTGGGTCGGGGCCCGTCACCGGGGAGCTGTTTTTT,CASSFGSGPVTGELFF
TRBJ1-1,-,TRBV29-1,-,TGCAGCGTTGAAGGACGGCTGAAAAGGGAAGCTTTCTTT,CSVEGRLKREAFF
TRBJ2-7,-,TRBV5-4,once,TGTGCCAGCAGCTTGTACGGAAACTCCTACGAGCAGTACTTC,CASSLYGNSYEQYF
TRBJ2-5,-,TRBV10-2,few,TGCGCCAGCAGTCCCTATGGGGAGGAGACCCAGTACTTC,CASSPYGEETQYF
TRBJ2-3,-,TRBV5-3,-,TGTGCCAGAAGCCCCTCCTCAGTGAGGGACACAGATACGCAGTATTTT,CARSPSSVRDTDTQYF
TRBJ2-6,-,TRBV7-2,-,TGTGCCAGCAGCCAGAGTTTCTCTGGGGCCAACGTCCTGACTTTC,CASSQSFSGANVLTF
TRBJ2-5,TRBD2,TRBV27,-,TGTGCCAGCAAAAGACTAGCAGGAGGGACGTACCAAGAGACCCAGTACTTC,CASKRLAGGTYQETQYF
TRBJ2-4,-,TRBV6-1,few,TGTGCCAGCAGTGAAGACCGGGGAGTAGGTAGGCACATTCAGTACTTC,CASSEDRGVGRHIQYF
TRBJ1-1,-,TRBV25-1,-,TGTGCCAGCAGTGACGTGGGGGGGAACACTGAAGCTTTCTTT,CASSDVGGNTEAFF